The 21 T cell receptor beta chains listed next were all sequenced from one sample in a study of T cell responses to AZD1222 COVID-19 vaccine. The protocol was immunoSEQ multiplex PCR, while the TCRdb copy is restricted to in-frame clones and leaves out a portion. The sample records roughly 70,000 clones, 85% being singletons. The sequencing used peripheral blood, collected on day 0 of AZD1222 vaccination. These receptors were obtained from an adult in good health.

The chain couples TRBV13 to TRBJ2-1, with 9 nucleotides matching TRBD2. This CDR3 is 15 amino acids long. The ends lost 3 bases at V and 5 bases at J; junction bases unmatched: 5. Germline V gene sequence: CDR1 PRHDT, CDR2 FYEKMQ (reference sequence). In DNA form, the CDR3 reads TGTGCCAGCAGCTTTGCGGGGGGGTCTCACAATGAGCAGTTCTTC. As protein: CASSFAGGSHNEQFF.

The chain uses TRBV30 and TRBJ2-7; D not resolved. V was shortened by 1 base and J by 4 bases, with 14 bases between the two germline ends. CDR1 and CDR2 from the germline V gene are GTSNPN and SVGIG (reference sequence). CDR3 size: 14 residues. CDR3 sequence (DNA): TGTGCCTGGAGTGACCCCCGGCGTCTTTACGAGCAGTACTTC. Protein: CAWSDPRRLYEQYF.

This clone was counted a single time. The chain uses TRBV4-2 and TRBJ2-3; TRBD2 aligns across 9 bases. The CDR3 runs 18 residues. CDR1 and CDR2 from the germline V gene are LGHNA and YNFKEQ. J lost 1 base, V lost 4 bases, and 12 bases had no gene match. The CDR3 DNA follows: TGTGCCAGCAGCCCCTCCTTTAGCGGGAGAAGGGGCACAGATACGCAGTATTTT. Residues: CASSPSFSGRRGTDTQYF.

The V call is TRBV5-1, the J call TRBJ2-7; 12 positions match TRBD1. CDR1 is SGHRS, CDR2 YFSETQ, per germline. J lost 0 bases, V lost 4 bases, and 5 bases had no gene match. This CDR3 contains 16 residues. The CDR3 is CASSIQGQGASYEQYF. The CDR3 DNA is TGCGCCAGCAGCATACAGGGACAGGGGGCCTCCTACGAGCAGTACTTC. Supplemented by reference TRBV5-1 and TRBJ2-7, the full variable domain reads KAGVTQTPRYLIKTRGQQVTLSCSPISGHRSVSWYQQTPGQGLQFLFEYFSETQRNKGNFPGRFSGRQFSNSRSEMNVSTLELGDSALYLCASSIQGQGASYEQYFGPGTRLTVT.

The sample holds a few counts of this clone. This rearrangement joins TRBV3-1 (or the pseudogene TRBV3-2) to TRBJ2-1; possibly TRBD1 or TRBD2 for D (6 bases each). Germline V gene sequence: CDR1 LGHDT, CDR2 YNNKEL (reference sequence). CDR3 size: 17 residues. The ends were cut back, 4 bases at V and 8 bases at J, with 24 bases in the middle. In DNA form, the CDR3 reads TGTGCCAGCAGCCCCGGTATCGGGCGTCCCGGGGGCGATGAGCAGTTCTTC. It is translated as CASSPGIGRPGGDEQFF.

The genes are TRBV28 and TRBJ2-7; no clear D. The V gene's germline CDR1 is MDHEN and CDR2 SYDVKM. V lost 10 bases to trimming and J lost 4 bases, with 8 bases between them. CDR3 size: 10 residues. CDR3 in amino acids: CATGVYEQYF. For the CDR3, the DNA is TGTGCCACGGGCGTTTACGAGCAGTACTTC.

The chain recombines TRBV12-3 or TRBV12-4 with TRBJ1-1, with no clear D. Trimming shortened V by 3 bases and J by 3 bases, and 8 bases separated the two germline ends. This CDR3 is 13 amino acids long. This CDR3 reads CASSFVEDTEAFF. In DNA form, the CDR3 reads TGTGCCAGCAGTTTTGTGGAGGACACTGAAGCTTTCTTT.

The sample holds one count of this clone. The chain recombines TRBV6-5 with TRBJ1-2, with a possible D match to TRBD1 (6 bases). Germline assignment: CDR1 MNHEY and CDR2 SVGAGI. The CDR3 has 16 amino acids. Between the trimmed V and J ends, which lost 1 base and 2 bases, there was a span of 14 bases. The CDR3 loop is CASSYFVDSLNYGYTF. For the CDR3, the DNA is TGTGCCAGCAGTTACTTTGTGGACAGCTTAAACTATGGCTACACCTTC.

This clone has only one observation. The gene calls are TRBV19 and TRBJ2-1; 8 nucleotides align to TRBD2. The germline V gene has CDR1 LNHDA and CDR2 SQIVND (reference sequence). V was pared by 5 bases and J by 1 base, with 10 bases of the junction left unmatched. The CDR3 covers 17 residues. The CDR3 is CASSPSGSPLSYNEQFF. CDR3 coding DNA: TGTGCCAGTAGTCCCAGCGGGAGTCCTCTTTCCTACAATGAGCAGTTCTTC. The variable domain in full, completed from reference TRBV19 and TRBJ2-1, reads DGGITQSPKYLFRKEGQNVTLSCEQNLNHDAMYWYRQDPGQGLRLIYYSQIVNDFQKGDIAEGYSVSREKKESFPLTVTSAQKNPTAFYLCASSPSGSPLSYNEQFFGPGTRLTVL.

This chain links TRBV5-1 with TRBJ1-2; D is undetermined. This CDR3 contains 13 residues. In germline, CDR1 is SGHRS, CDR2 YFSETQ. Trimming shortened V by 2 bases and J by 2 bases, and 7 bases separated the two germline ends. The CDR3 bases are TGCGCCAGCAGCTTAGACGGAAACTATGGCTACACCTTC. As protein: CASSLDGNYGYTF.

The chain carries TRBV5-6 and TRBJ1-2; D unresolved. Germline CDR1 SGHDT, CDR2 YYEEEE. The V and J ends lost 0 bases and 3 bases respectively, with 12 bases between them. This CDR3 has 15 residues. The CDR3 nucleotides read TGTGCCAGCAGCTTGGACGGGTCTGGGGACTATGGCTACACCTTC. Protein product: CASSLDGSGDYGYTF.

The V gene is TRBV7-9, the J gene TRBJ1-5; no clear D. CDR1 is SEHNR and CDR2 is FQNEAQ in the germline V gene (reference sequence). The CDR3 is 13 residues long. Deletions cut 5 bases from V and 3 bases from J, with 8 bases between. Here the CDR3 reads CASSNGPNQPQHF. Written as DNA, the CDR3 is TGTGCCAGCAGCAATGGGCCCAATCAGCCCCAGCATTTT.

J is TRBJ2-3 and V is TRBV18; 7 bases are a match to TRBD1. Germline V gene sequence: CDR1 KGHSH, CDR2 LQKENI. This CDR3 contains 16 residues. V shed 1 base, J shed 5 bases, and the junction held 9 bases outside the gene matches. The CDR3 DNA reads as TGTGCCAGCTCACCACTCGGGACAGTCTTGCTAGATACGCAGTATTTT. It specifies CASSPLGTVLLDTQYF.

This clone was observed a handful of times. The rearrangement joins TRBV7-9 to TRBJ2-3; 7 nucleotides line up with TRBD2. CDR1 is SEHNR and CDR2 is FQNEAQ in the germline V gene (reference sequence). This CDR3 is 15 amino acids long. V was pared by 4 bases and J by 0 bases, with 4 bases of the junction left unmatched. This chain's CDR3 is CASSSTAGSTDTQYF. As DNA, the CDR3 is TGTGCCAGCAGCTCAACAGCGGGAAGCACAGATACGCAGTATTTT.

V usage is TRBV10-1 and J usage is TRBJ1-2; D not certain. V was clipped by 3 bases and J by 0 bases, with 5 bases between them. The CDR3 loop spans 13 amino acids. Looked up from germline, CDR1 is WNHNN and CDR2 is SYGVQD (reference sequence). The CDR3 bases are TGCGCCAGCAGTGATACACCTAACTATGGCTACACCTTC. Translated: CASSDTPNYGYTF.

The J gene is TRBJ2-1, the V gene TRBV29-1; no clear D. Germline assignment: CDR1 SQVTM and CDR2 ANQGSEA. The length of the CDR3 is 14 residues. The V end was cut by 6 bases, the J end by 0 bases, with 12 bases between. The CDR3 region is CSVGKMSSYNEQFF. CDR3 nucleotide sequence: TGCAGCGTGGGAAAGATGAGCTCCTACAATGAGCAGTTCTTC.

The chain joins TRBV6-5 to TRBJ1-2; D gene ambiguous. The CDR3 runs 15 residues. Trimming pared 6 bases from V and 1 base from J, leaving 15 bases between. The germline V gene has CDR1 MNHEY and CDR2 SVGAGI. The CDR3 sequence: CASSHRGTRNYGYTF. The CDR3 coding sequence is TGTGCCAGCAGCCATCGAGGTACACGTAACTATGGCTACACCTTC.

The V call is TRBV5-1, the J call TRBJ2-3; 9 bases match TRBD2. The CDR3 is 16 residues long. The germline V gene has CDR1 SGHRS and CDR2 YFSETQ. V shed 3 bases and J 5 bases; nucleotides not matched to a gene: 10. The CDR3 loop reads CASSSLAGVQVDTQYF. The CDR3 coding sequence is TGCGCCAGCAGCTCGTTAGCGGGGGTTCAGGTAGATACGCAGTATTTT.

The J gene is TRBJ1-3, the V gene TRBV5-6; D unresolved. The CDR3 length is 18 residues. V lost 2 bases to trimming and J lost 1 base, with 19 bases between them. The germline CDR1 and CDR2 sequences are SGHDT and YYEEEE. The CDR3 DNA reads as TGTGCCAGCAGCTTTAAGGGCAAGGGAGTGCTTTCTGGAAACACCATATATTTT. This encodes CASSFKGKGVLSGNTIYF.

The CDR3 reads CASSVEGEQFF. The CDR3, as DNA: TGTGCCAGCAGCGTAGAGGGAGAGCAGTTCTTC. The V gene is TRBV9, the J gene TRBJ2-1; D is undetermined. From germline, CDR1 is SGDLS and CDR2 YYNGEE. The CDR3 contains 11 residues. The germline V and J ends were trimmed by 0 bases and 10 bases, with 5 bases remaining between them. Looking up the rest from reference TRBV9 and TRBJ2-1 gives the full variable domain: DSGVTQTPKHLITATGQRVTLRCSPRSGDLSVYWYQQSLDQGLQFLIQYYNGEERAKGNILERFSAQQFPDLHSELNLSSLELGDSALYFCASSVEGEQFFGPGTRLTVL.

The V call is TRBV5-1, the J call TRBJ1-3, with a tentative D call TRBD1 (5 bases). Germline CDR1 reads SGHRS; CDR2 reads YFSETQ. The CDR3 spans 16 residues. V was clipped by 0 bases and J by 1 base, with 11 bases between them. CDR3: CASSLGPGRSGNTIYF. DNA for the CDR3: TGCGCCAGCAGCTTGGGCCCAGGGAGGTCTGGAAACACCATATATTTT. Supplemented by reference TRBV5-1 and TRBJ1-3, the full variable domain reads KAGVTQTPRYLIKTRGQQVTLSCSPISGHRSVSWYQQTPGQGLQFLFEYFSETQRNKGNFPGRFSGRQFSNSRSEMNVSTLELGDSALYLCASSLGPGRSGNTIYFGEGSWLTVV.